These T cell receptor beta chains were read from a single sample in a study of blood T cells in healthy people across ages. TCRdb independently ran MiXCR on the 5' RACE reads; one entry per CDR3 protein. This table has about 1,500,000 distinct CDR3 sequences, around 39% appearing once. The sequenced sample consisted of blood. The receptors stem from a young woman in good health. Each CDR3 is given with its conserved first and last residue. The D gene is left open where the match is weak. Some rows have no size entry. The others give once, few or many, or a class for an expanded clone.

>TRBJ2-5|NA|TRBV12-3/TRBV12-4|NA
CASRPNRGSGQTQYF
TGTGCCAGCAGGCCGAACCGGGGTAGCGGCCAGACCCAGTACTTC
>TRBJ2-7|NA|TRBV12-3/TRBV12-4|TRBD2
CASSGAGLAEGQYF
TGTGCCAGCAGTGGGGCGGGACTAGCGGAGGGGCAGTACTTC
>TRBJ1-6|NA|TRBV7-2|NA
CASSLVAPSPLHF
TGTGCCAGCAGCTTAGTGGCACCCTCACCCCTCCACTTT
>TRBJ2-1|NA|TRBV28|NA
CASSSAGVPYNEQFF
TGTGCCAGCAGCTCCGCAGGGGTTCCCTACAATGAGCAGTTCTTC
>TRBJ2-1|NA|TRBV11-2|NA
CASSFIGASTYNEQFF
TGTGCCAGCAGCTTCATAGGAGCGTCTACTTACAATGAGCAGTTCTTC
>TRBJ2-1|few|TRBV6-6|TRBD2
CASSYRLAGPYNEQFF
TGTGCCAGCAGTTACAGGCTAGCGGGGCCCTACAATGAGCAGTTCTTC
>TRBJ2-1|NA|TRBV10-3|TRBD2
CAISPSQALAGGYNEQFF
TGTGCCATCAGTCCCTCTCAGGCTCTAGCGGGGGGATACAATGAGCAGTTCTTC
>TRBJ1-4|NA|TRBV4-1|TRBD1
CASSQTGTGGEKLFF
TGCGCCAGCAGCCAAACCGGGACAGGGGGTGAAAAACTGTTTTTT
>TRBJ1-2|few|TRBV4-1|NA
CASSQEGAGGYGYTF
TGCGCCAGCAGCCAAGAGGGGGCAGGAGGCTATGGCTACACCTTC
>TRBJ2-5|few|TRBV6-6|NA
CASMGGGGETQYF
TGTGCCAGCATGGGGGGAGGGGGAGAGACCCAGTACTTC
>TRBJ1-6|NA|TRBV6-6|NA
CASSYSGGSSHNSPLHF
TGTGCCAGCAGTTACTCAGGCGGTAGCTCCCATAATTCACCCCTCCACTTT
>TRBJ2-5|few|TRBV27|NA
CASSFSLSSMGETQYF
TGTGCCAGCAGTTTCTCGTTGTCTAGTATGGGAGAGACCCAGTACTTC
>TRBJ2-7|NA|TRBV6-5|TRBD1
CASGQGVYEQYF
TGTGCCAGCGGGCAGGGGGTATACGAGCAGTACTTC
>TRBJ1-1|few|TRBV29-1|TRBD1
CSVFDRGNTEAFF
TGCAGCGTTTTTGACAGGGGGAACACTGAAGCTTTCTTT
>TRBJ2-1|once|TRBV5-1|TRBD1
CASSSTGTGGYNEQFF
TGCGCCAGCAGCTCGACCGGGACAGGGGGATACAATGAGCAGTTCTTC
>TRBJ1-1|NA|TRBV20-1|NA
CSVFDSMNTEAFF
TGCAGTGTGTTTGACAGTATGAACACTGAAGCTTTCTTT
>TRBJ2-7|NA|TRBV21-1|NA
CASSKPRTSGTYEQYF
TGTGCCAGCAGCAAACCCCGGACTAGCGGGACCTACGAGCAGTACTTC
>TRBJ2-5|few|TRBV12-3/TRBV12-4|TRBD2
CASREPSGETQYF
TGTGCCAGCAGAGAACCTAGCGGGGAGACCCAGTACTTC
>TRBJ2-1|few|TRBV7-9|TRBD2
CASSLLAEHYNEQFF
TGTGCCAGCAGCTTACTAGCGGAGCACTACAATGAGCAGTTCTTC
>TRBJ1-2|NA|TRBV9|TRBD1
CASSSQGQLYGYTF
TGTGCCAGCAGCAGTCAGGGACAGCTCTATGGCTACACCTTC
>TRBJ2-1|NA|TRBV5-4|TRBD2
CASSPGTSGTYNEQFF
TGTGCCAGCAGCCCTGGGACTAGCGGGACATACAATGAGCAGTTCTTC
>TRBJ2-3|few|TRBV9|TRBD2
CASSTRDYRDTQYF
TGTGCCAGCAGCACACGGGACTACCGCGATACGCAGTATTTT
>TRBJ2-7|NA|TRBV20-1|TRBD2
CSARIASGRMAYEQYF
TGCAGTGCTAGAATAGCTAGCGGGAGGATGGCCTACGAGCAGTACTTC
>TRBJ1-2|few|TRBV27|TRBD1
CASSLTMTGDGYTF
TGTGCCAGCAGTTTAACTATGACAGGGGATGGCTACACCTTC
>TRBJ1-2|NA|TRBV20-1|TRBD1
CRGTGGSSAGYTF
TGCAGAGGGACAGGGGGGAGTAGCGCCGGCTACACCTTC
>TRBJ2-3|NA|TRBV6-5|NA
CASSYSFYRITDTQYF
TGTGCCAGCAGTTACTCGTTCTACCGCATCACAGATACGCAGTATTTT
>TRBJ2-7|NA|TRBV7-9|TRBD2
CASRRTSGRDEQYF
TGTGCCAGCAGGCGAACTAGCGGGAGGGACGAGCAGTACTTC
>TRBJ2-7|many|TRBV20-1|TRBD2
CSARESLAGVHEQYF
TGCAGTGCTAGAGAGTCGCTAGCGGGAGTCCACGAGCAGTACTTC
>TRBJ2-5|NA|TRBV9|TRBD1
CASSVNRGLIGETQYF
TGTGCCAGCAGCGTAAACAGGGGGCTTATAGGAGAGACCCAGTACTTC
>TRBJ2-5|NA|TRBV28|NA
CASSFTPVGVVGSKETQYF
TGTGCCAGCAGTTTTACCCCGGTCGGGGTTGTGGGTTCCAAAGAGACCCAGTACTTC
>TRBJ1-2|few|TRBV9|NA
CASSVGGADTFTNYGYTF
TGTGCCAGCAGCGTAGGTGGGGCGGATACGTTTACTAACTATGGCTACACCTTC
>TRBJ2-1|few|TRBV9|TRBD2
CASSPRTSGGSHNEQFF
TGTGCCAGCAGCCCGCGGACTAGCGGGGGGTCCCACAATGAGCAGTTCTTC
>TRBJ2-1|NA|TRBV11-2|NA
CAGTAPRDNEQFF
TGTGCCGGCACCGCCCCTCGGGACAATGAGCAGTTCTTC
>TRBJ2-3|few|TRBV3-1|NA
CASRPGMTDTQYF
TGTGCCAGCCGTCCGGGGATGACAGATACGCAGTATTTT
>TRBJ1-2|NA|TRBV5-1|TRBD1
CASSLVDRGRNYGYTF
TGCGCCAGCAGCTTGGTGGACAGGGGGAGGAACTATGGCTACACCTTC
>TRBJ2-5|NA|TRBV25-1|NA
CASTRGGKETQYF
TGTGCCAGCACCCGAGGTGGGAAAGAGACCCAGTACTTC
>TRBJ1-6|few|TRBV10-3|TRBD1
CAAQGQYNSPLHF
TGTGCCGCCCAGGGACAGTATAATTCACCCCTCCACTTT
>TRBJ2-3|many|TRBV6-1|NA
CASSDKNRGTDTQYF
TGTGCCAGCAGTGATAAAAACAGGGGCACAGATACGCAGTATTTT
>TRBJ2-1|NA|TRBV9|NA
CASSVGWEWNEQFF
TGTGCCAGCAGCGTAGGGTGGGAATGGAATGAGCAGTTCTTC
>TRBJ1-6|NA|TRBV28|NA
CASSTFRGNSPLHF
TGTGCCAGCAGTACCTTCCGGGGAAATTCACCCCTCCACTTT
>TRBJ1-1|NA|TRBV20-1|TRBD1
CSADTGGGGTEAFF
TGCAGTGCCGATACAGGGGGCGGTGGCACTGAAGCTTTCTTT
>TRBJ1-2|NA|TRBV15|TRBD1
CATSGGQGHYGYTF
TGTGCCACCAGCGGGGGACAGGGCCATTATGGCTACACCTTC
>TRBJ1-4|NA|TRBV5-6|TRBD1
CASSSDRAEKLFF
TGTGCCAGCAGCTCGGACAGGGCGGAAAAACTGTTTTTT
>TRBJ2-1|few|TRBV20-1|NA
CSGGGTTPNEQFF
TGCAGTGGAGGGGGAACCACACCCAATGAGCAGTTCTTC
>TRBJ2-4|NA|TRBV2|TRBD2
CASSGTSGGRYF
TGTGCCAGCAGCGGGACTAGCGGGGGTAGGTACTTC
>TRBJ2-3|NA|TRBV20-1|NA
CSAPRGPSTDTQYF
TGCAGTGCCCCCCGGGGTCCTAGCACAGATACGCAGTATTTT
>TRBJ2-6|few|TRBV20-1|TRBD1
CSAKGADGANVLTF
TGCAGTGCAAAGGGGGCAGATGGGGCCAACGTCCTGACTTTC
>TRBJ2-3|NA|TRBV20-1|TRBD2
CSARSAGGQTDTQYF
TGCAGTGCTAGATCAGCGGGGGGGCAAACAGATACGCAGTATTTT
>TRBJ2-5|few|TRBV7-2|TRBD2
CASSSRGTSGSQETQYF
TGTGCCAGCAGCTCCCGGGGGACTAGCGGGAGCCAAGAGACCCAGTACTTC
>TRBJ1-1|NA|TRBV7-8|TRBD1
CASSPGQVHTEAFF
TGTGCCAGCAGCCCCGGACAGGTGCACACTGAAGCTTTCTTT
>TRBJ1-6|NA|TRBV6-2/TRBV6-3|NA
CASRRTGDSYNSPLHF
TGTGCCAGCAGGAGAACCGGGGACTCCTATAATTCACCCCTCCACTTT
>TRBJ2-5|NA|TRBV7-9|TRBD1
CASQGQVKETQYF
TGTGCCAGCCAGGGACAGGTCAAAGAGACCCAGTACTTC
>TRBJ2-7|NA|TRBV28|NA
CASSNLQGSYNEQYF
TGTGCCAGCAGTAACCTACAGGGCTCCTACAATGAGCAGTACTTC
>TRBJ2-7|once|TRBV30|NA
CAWSVWGSPYEQYF
TGTGCCTGGAGTGTATGGGGTTCTCCCTACGAGCAGTACTTC
>TRBJ2-4|NA|TRBV6-1|NA
CASSEVGEIAKNIQYF
TGTGCCAGCAGTGAAGTTGGGGAGATAGCCAAAAACATTCAGTACTTC
>TRBJ2-3|few|TRBV6-6|NA
CASSYSNPGDTQYF
TGTGCCAGCAGTTACTCAAACCCAGGGGATACGCAGTATTTT
>TRBJ2-4|few|TRBV9|TRBD1
CASSLSGQSGENIQYF
TGTGCCAGCAGCCTCTCGGGACAGTCAGGAGAAAACATTCAGTACTTC